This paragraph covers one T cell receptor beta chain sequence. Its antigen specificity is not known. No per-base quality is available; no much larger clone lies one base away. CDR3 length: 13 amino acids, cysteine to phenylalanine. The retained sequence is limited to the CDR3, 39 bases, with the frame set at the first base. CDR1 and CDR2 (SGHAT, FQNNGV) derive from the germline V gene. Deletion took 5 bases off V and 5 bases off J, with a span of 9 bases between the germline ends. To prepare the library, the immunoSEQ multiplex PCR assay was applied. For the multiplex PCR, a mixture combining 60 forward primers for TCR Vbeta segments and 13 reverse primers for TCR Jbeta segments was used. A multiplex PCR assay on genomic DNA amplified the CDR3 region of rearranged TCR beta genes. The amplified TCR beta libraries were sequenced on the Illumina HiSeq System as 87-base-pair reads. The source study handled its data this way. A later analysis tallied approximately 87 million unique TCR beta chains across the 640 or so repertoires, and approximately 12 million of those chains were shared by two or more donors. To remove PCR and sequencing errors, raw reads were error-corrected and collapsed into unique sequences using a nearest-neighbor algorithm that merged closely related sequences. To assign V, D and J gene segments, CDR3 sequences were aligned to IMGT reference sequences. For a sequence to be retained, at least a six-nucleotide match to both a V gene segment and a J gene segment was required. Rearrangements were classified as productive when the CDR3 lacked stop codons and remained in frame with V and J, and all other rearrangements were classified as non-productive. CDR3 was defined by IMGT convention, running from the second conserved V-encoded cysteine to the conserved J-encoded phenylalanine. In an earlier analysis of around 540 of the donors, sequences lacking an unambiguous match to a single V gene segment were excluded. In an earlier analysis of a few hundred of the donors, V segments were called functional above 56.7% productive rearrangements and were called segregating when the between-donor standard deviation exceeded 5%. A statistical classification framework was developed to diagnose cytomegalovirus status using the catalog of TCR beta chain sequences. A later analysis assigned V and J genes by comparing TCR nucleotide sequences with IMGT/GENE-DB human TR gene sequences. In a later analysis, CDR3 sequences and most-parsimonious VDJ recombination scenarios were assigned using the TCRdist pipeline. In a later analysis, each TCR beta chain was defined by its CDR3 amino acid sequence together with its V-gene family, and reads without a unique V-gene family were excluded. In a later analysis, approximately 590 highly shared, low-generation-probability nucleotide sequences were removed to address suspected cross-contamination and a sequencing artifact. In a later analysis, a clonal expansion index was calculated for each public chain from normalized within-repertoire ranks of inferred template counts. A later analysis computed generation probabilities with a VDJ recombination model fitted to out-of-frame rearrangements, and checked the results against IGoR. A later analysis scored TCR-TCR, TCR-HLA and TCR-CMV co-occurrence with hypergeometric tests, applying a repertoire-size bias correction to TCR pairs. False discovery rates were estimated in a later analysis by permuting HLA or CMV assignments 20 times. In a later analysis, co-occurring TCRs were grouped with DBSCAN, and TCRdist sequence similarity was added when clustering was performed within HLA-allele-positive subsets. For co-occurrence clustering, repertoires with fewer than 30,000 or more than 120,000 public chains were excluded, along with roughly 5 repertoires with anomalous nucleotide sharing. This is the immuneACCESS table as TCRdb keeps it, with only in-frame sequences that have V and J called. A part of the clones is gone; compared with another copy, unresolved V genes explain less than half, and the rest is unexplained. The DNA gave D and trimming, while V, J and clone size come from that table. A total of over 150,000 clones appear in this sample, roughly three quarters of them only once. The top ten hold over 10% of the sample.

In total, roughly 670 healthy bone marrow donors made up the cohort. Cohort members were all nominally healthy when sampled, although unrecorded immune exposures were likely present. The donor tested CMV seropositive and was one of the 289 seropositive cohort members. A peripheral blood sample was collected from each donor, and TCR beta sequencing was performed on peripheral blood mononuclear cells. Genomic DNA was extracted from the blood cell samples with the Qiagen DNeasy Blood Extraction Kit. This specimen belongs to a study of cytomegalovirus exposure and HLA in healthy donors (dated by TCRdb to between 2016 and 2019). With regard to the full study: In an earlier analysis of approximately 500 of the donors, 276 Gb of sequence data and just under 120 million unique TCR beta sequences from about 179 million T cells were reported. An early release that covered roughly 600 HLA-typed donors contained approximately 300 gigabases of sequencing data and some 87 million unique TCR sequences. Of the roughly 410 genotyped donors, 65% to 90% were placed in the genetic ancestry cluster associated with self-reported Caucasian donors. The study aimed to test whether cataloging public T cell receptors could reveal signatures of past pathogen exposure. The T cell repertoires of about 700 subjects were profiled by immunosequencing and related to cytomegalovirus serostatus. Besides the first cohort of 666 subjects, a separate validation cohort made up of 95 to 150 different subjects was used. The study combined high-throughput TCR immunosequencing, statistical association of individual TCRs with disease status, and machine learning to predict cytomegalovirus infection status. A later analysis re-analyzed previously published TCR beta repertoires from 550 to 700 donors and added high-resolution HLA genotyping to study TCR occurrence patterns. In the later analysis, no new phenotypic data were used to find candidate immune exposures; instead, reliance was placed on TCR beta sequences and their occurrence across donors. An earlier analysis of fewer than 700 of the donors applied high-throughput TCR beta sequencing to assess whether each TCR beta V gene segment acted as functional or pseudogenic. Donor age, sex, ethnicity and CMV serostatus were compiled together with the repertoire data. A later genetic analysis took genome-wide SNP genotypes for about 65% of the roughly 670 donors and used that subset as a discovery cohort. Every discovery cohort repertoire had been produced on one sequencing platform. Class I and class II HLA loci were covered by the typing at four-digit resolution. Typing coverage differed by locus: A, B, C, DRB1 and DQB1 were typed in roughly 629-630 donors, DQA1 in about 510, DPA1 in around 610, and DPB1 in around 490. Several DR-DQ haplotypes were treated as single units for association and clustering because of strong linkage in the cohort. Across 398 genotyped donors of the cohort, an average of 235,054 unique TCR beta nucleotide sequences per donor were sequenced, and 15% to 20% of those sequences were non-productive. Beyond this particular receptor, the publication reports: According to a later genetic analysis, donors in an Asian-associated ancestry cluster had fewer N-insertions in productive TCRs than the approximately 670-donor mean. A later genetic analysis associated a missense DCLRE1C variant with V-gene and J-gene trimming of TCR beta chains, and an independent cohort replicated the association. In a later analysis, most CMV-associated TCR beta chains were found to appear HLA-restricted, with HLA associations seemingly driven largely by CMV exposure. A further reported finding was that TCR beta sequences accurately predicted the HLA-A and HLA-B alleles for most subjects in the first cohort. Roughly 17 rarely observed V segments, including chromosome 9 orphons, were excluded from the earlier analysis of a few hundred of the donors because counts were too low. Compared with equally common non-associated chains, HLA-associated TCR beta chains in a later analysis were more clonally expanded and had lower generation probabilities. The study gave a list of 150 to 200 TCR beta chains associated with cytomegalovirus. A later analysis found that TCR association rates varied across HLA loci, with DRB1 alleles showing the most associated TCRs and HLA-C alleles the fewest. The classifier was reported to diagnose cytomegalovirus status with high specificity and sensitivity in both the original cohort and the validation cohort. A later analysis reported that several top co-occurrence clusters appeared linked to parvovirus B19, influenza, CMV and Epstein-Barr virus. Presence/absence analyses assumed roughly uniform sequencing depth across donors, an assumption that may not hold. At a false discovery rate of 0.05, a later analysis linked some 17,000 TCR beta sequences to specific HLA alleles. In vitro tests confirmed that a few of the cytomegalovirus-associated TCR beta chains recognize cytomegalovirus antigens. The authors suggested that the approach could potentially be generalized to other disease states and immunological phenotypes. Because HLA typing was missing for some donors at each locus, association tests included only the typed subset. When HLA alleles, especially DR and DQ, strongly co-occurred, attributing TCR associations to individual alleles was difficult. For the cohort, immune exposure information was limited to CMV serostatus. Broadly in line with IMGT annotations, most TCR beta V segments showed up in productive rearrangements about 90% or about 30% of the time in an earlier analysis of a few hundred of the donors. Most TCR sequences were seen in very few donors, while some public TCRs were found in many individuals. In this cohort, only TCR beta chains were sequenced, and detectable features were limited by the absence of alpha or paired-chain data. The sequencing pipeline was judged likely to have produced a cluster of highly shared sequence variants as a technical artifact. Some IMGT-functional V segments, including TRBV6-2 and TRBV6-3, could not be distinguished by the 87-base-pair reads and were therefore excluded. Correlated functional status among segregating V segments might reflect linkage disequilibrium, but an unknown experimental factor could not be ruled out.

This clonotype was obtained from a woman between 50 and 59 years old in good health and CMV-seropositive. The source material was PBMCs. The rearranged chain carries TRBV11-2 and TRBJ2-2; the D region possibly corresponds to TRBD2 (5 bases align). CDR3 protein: CASSEGRTGELFF. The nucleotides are TGTGCCAGCAGCGAAGGGAGAACCGGGGAGCTGTTTTTT.